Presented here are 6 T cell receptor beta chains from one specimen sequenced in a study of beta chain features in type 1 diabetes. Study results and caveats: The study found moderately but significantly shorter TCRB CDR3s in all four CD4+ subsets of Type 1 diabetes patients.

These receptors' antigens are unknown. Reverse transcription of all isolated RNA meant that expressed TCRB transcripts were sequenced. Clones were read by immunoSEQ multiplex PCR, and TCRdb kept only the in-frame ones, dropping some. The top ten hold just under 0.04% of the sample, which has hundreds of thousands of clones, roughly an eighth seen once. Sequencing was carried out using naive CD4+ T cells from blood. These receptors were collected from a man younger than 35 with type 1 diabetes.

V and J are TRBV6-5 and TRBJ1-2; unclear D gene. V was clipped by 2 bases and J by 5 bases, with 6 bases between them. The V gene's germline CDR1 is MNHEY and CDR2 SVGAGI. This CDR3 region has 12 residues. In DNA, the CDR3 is TGTGCCAGCAGTTACGACGGTTATGGCTACACCTTC. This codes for CASSYDGYGYTF.

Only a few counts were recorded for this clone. CDR3 DNA: TGTGCCAGCAGTTCTCACACTGGTGGGGAAGAGACCCAGTACTTC. Amino acid sequence: CASSSHTGGEETQYF. The chain joins TRBV7-9 to TRBJ2-5; the D is unclear. V was shortened by 6 bases and J by 3 bases, with 17 bases between the two germline ends. This CDR3 contains 15 residues. CDR1 is SEHNR and CDR2 is FQNEAQ in the germline V gene (reference sequence).

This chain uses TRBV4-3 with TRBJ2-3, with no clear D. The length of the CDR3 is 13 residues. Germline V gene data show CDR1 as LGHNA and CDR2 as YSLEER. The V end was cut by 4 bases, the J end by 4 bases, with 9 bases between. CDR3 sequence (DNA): TGCGCCAGCAGCCCCGATAGGGCAGATACGCAGTATTTT. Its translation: CASSPDRADTQYF.

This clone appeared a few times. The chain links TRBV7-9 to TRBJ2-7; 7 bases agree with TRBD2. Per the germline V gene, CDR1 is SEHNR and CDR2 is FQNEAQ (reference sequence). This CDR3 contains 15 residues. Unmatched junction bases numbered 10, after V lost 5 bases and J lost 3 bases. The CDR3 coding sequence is TGTGCCAGCAGCCCCGGGGGGAGGAAAAACTACGAGCAGTACTTC. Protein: CASSPGGRKNYEQYF.

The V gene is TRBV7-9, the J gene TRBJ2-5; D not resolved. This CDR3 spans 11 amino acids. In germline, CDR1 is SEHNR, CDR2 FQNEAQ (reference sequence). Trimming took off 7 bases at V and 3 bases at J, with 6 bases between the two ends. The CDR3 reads CASNTKETQYF. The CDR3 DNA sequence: TGTGCCAGCAATACGAAAGAGACCCAGTACTTC.

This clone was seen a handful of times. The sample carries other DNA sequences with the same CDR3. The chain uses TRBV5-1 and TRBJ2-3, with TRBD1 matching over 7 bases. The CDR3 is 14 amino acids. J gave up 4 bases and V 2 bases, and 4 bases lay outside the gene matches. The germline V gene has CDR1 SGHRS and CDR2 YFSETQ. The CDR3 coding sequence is TGCGCCAGCAGCTTAAACAGGGGATCAGATACGCAGTATTTT. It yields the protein CASSLNRGSDTQYF.